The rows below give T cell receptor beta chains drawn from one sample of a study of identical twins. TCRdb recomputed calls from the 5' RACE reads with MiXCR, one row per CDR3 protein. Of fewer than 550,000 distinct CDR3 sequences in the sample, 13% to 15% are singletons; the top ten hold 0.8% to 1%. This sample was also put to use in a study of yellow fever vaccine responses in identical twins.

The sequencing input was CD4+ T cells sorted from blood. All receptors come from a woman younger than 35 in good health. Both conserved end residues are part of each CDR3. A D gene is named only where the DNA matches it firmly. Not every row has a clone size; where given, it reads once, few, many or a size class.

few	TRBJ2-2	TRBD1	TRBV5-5	TGTGCCAGCAGCTTGGGCAGAGGGGGCAGCACCGGGGAGCTGTTTTTT	CASSLGRGGSTGELFF
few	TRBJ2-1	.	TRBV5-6	TGTGCCAGCAGCTTGTTGGGGGCCTCCTACAATGAGCAGTTCTTC	CASSLLGASYNEQFF
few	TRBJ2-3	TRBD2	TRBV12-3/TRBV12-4	TGTGCCAGCAGTTCCCGACCCTGGACTAGCCGATTCACAGATACGCAGTATTTT	CASSSRPWTSRFTDTQYF
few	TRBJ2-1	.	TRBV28	TGTGCCAGCAGTTTCGAGGGGAAAGGGAACAATGAGCAGTTCTTC	CASSFEGKGNNEQFF
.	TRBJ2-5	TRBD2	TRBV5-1	TGCGCCAGCAGCCCCGAAGCGGGAGTTTTGGAGACCCAGTACTTC	CASSPEAGVLETQYF
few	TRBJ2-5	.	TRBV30	TGTGCCTGGACCAGCGGAAATGGCCGGGAGACCCAGTACTTC	CAWTSGNGRETQYF
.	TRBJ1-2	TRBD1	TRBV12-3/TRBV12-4	TGTGCCAGCAGTTATGGGACAGGGGCTGGCTACACCTTC	CASSYGTGAGYTF
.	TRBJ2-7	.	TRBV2	TGTACCAGCGATACGACAGGCTACTACGAGCAGTACTTC	CTSDTTGYYEQYF
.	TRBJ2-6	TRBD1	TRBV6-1	TGTGCCAGCCGGGACAGAAGCTCTGGGGCCAACGTCCTGACTTTC	CASRDRSSGANVLTF
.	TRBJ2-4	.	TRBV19	TGTGCCAGTAGTTCCCCGGGAGCCAAAAACATTCAGTACTTC	CASSSPGAKNIQYF
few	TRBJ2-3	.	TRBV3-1	TGTGCCAGCAGCCAAGTTCTTAGGGGGGAGGATTTCACAGATACGCAGTATTTT	CASSQVLRGEDFTDTQYF
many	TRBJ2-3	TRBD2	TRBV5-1	TGCGCCAGCAAATTAGCGGGAGGGCCAGATACGCAGTATTTT	CASKLAGGPDTQYF
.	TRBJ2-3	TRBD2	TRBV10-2	TGCGCCAGCAGTGTAGGGACTAAATTCACAGATACGCAGTATTTT	CASSVGTKFTDTQYF
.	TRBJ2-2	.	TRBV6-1	TGTGCCAGCAGTGAAGCTGGAACGGTATACACCGGGGAGCTGTTTTTT	CASSEAGTVYTGELFF
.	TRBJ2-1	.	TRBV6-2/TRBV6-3	TGTGCCAGCAGCCGCGATGGGGGAAACTACAATGAGCAGTTCTTC	CASSRDGGNYNEQFF
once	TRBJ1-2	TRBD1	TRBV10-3	TGTGCCATCAGCCCAGGACAGGGGTGGGATGGCTACACCTTC	CAISPGQGWDGYTF
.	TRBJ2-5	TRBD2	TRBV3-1	TGTGCCAGCAGCCCAGACCCTAGCGGGAGTTTGGAGACCCAGTACTTC	CASSPDPSGSLETQYF
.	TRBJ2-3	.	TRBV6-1	TGTGCCAGCGGACGGGGACGATCGAGCACAGATACGCAGTATTTT	CASGRGRSSTDTQYF
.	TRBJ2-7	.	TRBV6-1	TGTGCCAGCAGAAGACTAGGGACCCACGAGCAGTACTTC	CASRRLGTHEQYF
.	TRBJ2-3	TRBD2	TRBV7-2	TGTGCCAGCAGCTTAAAGCGGGGGCTACTTACAGATACGCAGTATTTT	CASSLKRGLLTDTQYF
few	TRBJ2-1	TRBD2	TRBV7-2	TGTGCCAGCAGCCCCCTAGGAGCGGGAGGGCTAGCGAGGCAGTTCTTC	CASSPLGAGGLARQFF
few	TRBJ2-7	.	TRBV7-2	TGTGCCAGCAGCTTACGGGGAACCTACTCCTACGAGCAGTACTTC	CASSLRGTYSYEQYF
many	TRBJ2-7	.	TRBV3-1	TGTGCCAGCAGCCAAGAGGGGCTCTGGAACGAGCAGTACTTC	CASSQEGLWNEQYF
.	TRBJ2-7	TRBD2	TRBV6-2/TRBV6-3	TGTGCCAGCAGTACCGGACTAGCGGAGTACTTC	CASSTGLAEYF
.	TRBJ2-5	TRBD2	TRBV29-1	TGCAGCGTTTCCCCCGGGACTAGCGGACAAGAGACCCAGTACTTC	CSVSPGTSGQETQYF
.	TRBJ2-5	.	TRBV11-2	TGTGCCAGCAGCTCAGGAGTTGCCCAGTACTTC	CASSSGVAQYF
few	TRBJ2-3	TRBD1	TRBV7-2	TGTGCCAGCAGCCCAACCGGGACAGGGGGTAGCACAGATACGCAGTATTTT	CASSPTGTGGSTDTQYF
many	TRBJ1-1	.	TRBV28	TGTGCCAGCAGTAACACAGGGTTTTGGACTGAAGCTTTCTTT	CASSNTGFWTEAFF
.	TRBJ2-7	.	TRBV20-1	TGCAGTGCCCCCAAGGGGGAGTACGAGCAGAACTTC	CSAPKGEYEQNF
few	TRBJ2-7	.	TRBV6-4	TGTGCCAGCAGTGACTCTGGATTCGGCGAGCAGTACTTC	CASSDSGFGEQYF
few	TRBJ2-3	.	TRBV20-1	TGCAGTGCCCCGTATTGGGGCACAGATACGCAGTATTTT	CSAPYWGTDTQYF
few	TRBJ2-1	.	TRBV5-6	TGTGCCAGCAGCTCGGGACTCAAGTACAATGAGCAGTTCTTC	CASSSGLKYNEQFF
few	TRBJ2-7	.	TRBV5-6	TGTGCCAGCAGCTCCTTTACTAGTGAACTCCACGAGCAGTACTTC	CASSSFTSELHEQYF
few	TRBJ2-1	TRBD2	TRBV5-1	TGCGCCAGCAGCTTGGGGGCGGGAGTCTACAATGAGCAGTTCTTC	CASSLGAGVYNEQFF
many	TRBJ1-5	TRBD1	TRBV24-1	TGTGCCACCAGTGACCCGACAGGGGGGGGCCAGCCCCAGCATTTT	CATSDPTGGGQPQHF
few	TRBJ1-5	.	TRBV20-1	TGCAGTGCTAGAGTAGTCTTGGGTCAGCCCCAGCATTTT	CSARVVLGQPQHF
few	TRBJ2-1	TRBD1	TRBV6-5	TGTGCCAGCAGTTACCGAGAGACAGGGCTTTTCTACAATGAGCAGTTCTTC	CASSYRETGLFYNEQFF
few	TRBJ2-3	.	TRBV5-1	TGCGCCAGCAGCTTGACTGGGGCGACCACAGATACGCAGTATTTT	CASSLTGATTDTQYF
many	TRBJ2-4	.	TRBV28	TGTGCCAGCAGTTCACCTACAAGGGGCAAAAACATTCAGTACTTC	CASSSPTRGKNIQYF
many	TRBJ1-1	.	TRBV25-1	TGTGCCAGCAGTAATGCTGGAGGGAACACTGAAGCTTTCTTT	CASSNAGGNTEAFF
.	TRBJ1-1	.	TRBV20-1	TGCAGTGCTAGACATGGGACTCAGAACACTGAAGCTTTCTTT	CSARHGTQNTEAFF
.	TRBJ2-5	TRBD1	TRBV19	TGTGCCAGTAGTAGAAGAACCGGGACAGGGGGAGAGACCCAGTACTTC	CASSRRTGTGGETQYF
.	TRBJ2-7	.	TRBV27	TGTGCCAGCAGTTCGCTATCAAGTGGGCTCGAGCAGTACTTC	CASSSLSSGLEQYF
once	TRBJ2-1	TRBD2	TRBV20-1	TGCAGTGCTAGACATAGCGGGGTTTACAATGAGCAGTTCTTC	CSARHSGVYNEQFF
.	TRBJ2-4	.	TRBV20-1	TGCAGTGCTAGAACAGGGAGCCTAGCCAAAAACATTCAGTACTTC	CSARTGSLAKNIQYF
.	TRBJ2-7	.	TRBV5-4	TGTGCCAGCAGCAAGGGGCTCCTCGGGGACGAGCAGTACTTC	CASSKGLLGDEQYF
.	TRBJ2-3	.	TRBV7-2	TGTGCCAGCAGCTTAGCGCGGGGCCCTGGGGCAGATACGCAGTATTTT	CASSLARGPGADTQYF
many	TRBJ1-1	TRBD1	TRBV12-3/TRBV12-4	TGTGCCAGCAGCCCGTCCCGACAGGGCCGAGTTGAAGCTTTCTTT	CASSPSRQGRVEAFF
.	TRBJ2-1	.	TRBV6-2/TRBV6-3	TGTGCCAGCAGACCTCCTGTAGGGAGAGGCGAGCAGTTCTTC	CASRPPVGRGEQFF
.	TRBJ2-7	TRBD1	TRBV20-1	TGCAGTGCTCCCGACAGGGCGAACGAGCAGTACTTC	CSAPDRANEQYF
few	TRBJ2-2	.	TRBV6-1	TGTGCCAGCATCTCTTTTGGGGGGAACACCGGGGAGCTGTTTTTT	CASISFGGNTGELFF
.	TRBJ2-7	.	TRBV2	TGTGCCAGCAGACGGACCTACGAGCAGTACTTC	CASRRTYEQYF